Shown below are 25 T cell receptor beta chains from a single sample sequenced in a study of blood T cell repertoires in COVID-19. Generated by immunoSEQ multiplex PCR, the TCRdb table keeps only in-frame clones and is missing some. The data hold a few hundred thousand clones, with 75% to 90% observed a single time. Sequencing was carried out using peripheral blood. The receptor source for this set is a woman in her sixties or seventies with acute or convalescent COVID-19.

The V gene is TRBV20-1, the J gene TRBJ1-1; no clear D gene. This CDR3 has 11 residues. Germline CDR1 and CDR2: DFQATT and SNEGSKA (reference sequence). V was pared by 7 bases and J by 3 bases, with 9 bases between. In nucleotides, the CDR3 is TGCAGTGGCAGGAGGGACACTGAAGCTTTCTTT. Translation: CSGRRDTEAFF.

V gene TRBV11-2 combines with J gene TRBJ1-6, with no clear D. The V end lost 5 bases, the J end lost 7 bases, and 3 bases lay between the germline ends. This CDR3 spans 11 amino acids. Germline V CDR1 and CDR2: SGHAT, FQNNGV. The CDR3 DNA sequence: TGTGCCAGCAGCCTAAATTCACCCCTCCACTTT. Its protein product is CASSLNSPLHF.

The rearrangement joins TRBV3-1 (or the pseudogene TRBV3-2) to TRBJ1-2; 7 bases are shared with TRBD1. V lost 4 bases, J lost 0 bases, and 2 bases stayed unmatched. The CDR3 runs 14 residues. Germline V lookup: CDR1 LGHDT, CDR2 YNNKEL (reference sequence). CDR3 region: CASSPQGSNYGYTF. CDR3 coding DNA: TGTGCCAGCAGCCCACAGGGGTCTAACTATGGCTACACCTTC.

CDR3 region: CASSERRRGLKGYTF. CDR3 DNA sequence: TGTGCCAGCAGTGAACGTAGGCGGGGGCTAAAGGGCTACACCTTC. The chain recombines TRBV25-1 with TRBJ1-2, with a weak D call TRBD1 (6 bases). The V end lost 2 bases, the J end lost 8 bases, and 18 bases lay between the germline ends. Germline V CDR1 and CDR2: MGHDK, SYGVNS. The CDR3 runs 15 residues.

The CDR3 region is CASSLQGSYGYTF. In DNA form, the CDR3 reads TGTGCCAGTTCATTACAGGGAAGCTATGGCTACACCTTC. The gene calls are TRBV19 and TRBJ1-2; maybe TRBD1 (6 bases). This CDR3 has 13 amino acids. Germline V gene sequence: CDR1 LNHDA, CDR2 SQIVND (reference sequence). V shed 8 bases and J shed 4 bases, with 14 bases lying between them.

The rearrangement joins TRBV6-2 or TRBV6-3 to TRBJ2-1; 7 nucleotides line up with TRBD2. This CDR3 region has 16 residues. Germline V gives CDR1 MNHEY, CDR2 SVGEGT. The V gene end was trimmed by 0 bases and the J gene end by 10 bases; junction bases not matched to a gene: 12. This CDR3 is CASSYSRTRAGREQFF. CDR3 coding DNA: TGTGCCAGCAGTTACTCTAGGACTAGGGCGGGGAGGGAGCAGTTCTTC.

The V and J genes are TRBV30 and TRBJ1-1, with D tentatively TRBD1 (5 bases). CDR1 and CDR2 (germline): GTSNPN, SVGIG (reference sequence). This CDR3 has 15 residues. The V and J ends lost 0 bases and 0 bases respectively, with 11 bases between them. CDR3 sequence reads: CAWSVQDRLNTEAFF. For the CDR3, the DNA is TGTGCCTGGAGTGTACAGGACCGCTTGAACACTGAAGCTTTCTTT.

In nucleotides, the CDR3 is TGTGCCAGCAGTTCAGGGGTGAACTACGAGCAGTACTTC. Its protein product is CASSSGVNYEQYF. The V call is TRBV28, the J call TRBJ2-7, with a tentative D call TRBD1 (6 bases). Looked up from germline, CDR1 is MDHEN and CDR2 is SYDVKM. V gave up 4 bases and J gave up 3 bases, with 10 bases separating them. The length of the CDR3 is 13 residues.

This rearrangement joins TRBV6-6 to TRBJ1-5, with D perhaps matching TRBD1 (5 bases). The CDR3 has 15 residues. Per the germline V gene, CDR1 is MNHNY and CDR2 is SVGAGI (reference sequence). Trimming stripped 6 bases from V and 2 bases from J, with 14 bases between. CDR3 sequence: CASRSQEGGNQPQHF. As DNA, the CDR3 is TGTGCCAGCAGATCACAGGAAGGAGGCAATCAGCCCCAGCATTTT.

This clone was recorded once. The chain links TRBV2 to TRBJ2-5; possibly TRBD1 for D (5 bases). This CDR3 comprises 17 residues. Trimming left V 6 bases short and J 0 bases short, with 20 bases between. CDR1 is SNHLY and CDR2 is FYNNEI in the germline V gene. CDR3 in amino acids: CASRTYPGRAYQETQYF. In DNA form, the CDR3 reads TGTGCCAGCAGGACTTACCCTGGCAGGGCGTACCAAGAGACCCAGTACTTC. Based on the CDR3 plus reference TRBV2 and TRBJ2-5, the full variable domain is EPEVTQTPSHQVTQMGQEVILRCVPISNHLYFYWYRQILGQKVEFLVSFYNNEISEKSEIFDDQFSVERPDGSNFTLKIRSTKLEDSAMYFCASRTYPGRAYQETQYFGPGTRLLVL.

The table lists this clone with a count of one. The gene calls are TRBV5-5 and TRBJ1-1; D possibly corresponds to TRBD1 (5 bases). V gave up 6 bases and J gave up 4 bases, with 13 bases separating them. CDR1 and CDR2 from the germline V gene are SGHKS and YYEKEE (reference sequence). The CDR3 has 13 amino acids. The CDR3, as DNA: TGTGCCAGCAACCGGTGGGGCGGCACTGAAGCTTTCTTT. This codes for CASNRWGGTEAFF.

This clone came up many times. This rearrangement joins TRBV3-1 (or the pseudogene TRBV3-2) to TRBJ1-3; D unclear. Trimming removed 4 bases from V and 0 bases from J, with 13 bases in between. Germline CDR1 and CDR2: LGHDT and YNNKEL (reference sequence). This CDR3 has 16 amino acids. CDR3 protein: CASSPSDGNSGNTIYF. In nucleotides, the CDR3 is TGTGCCAGCAGCCCATCGGACGGGAACTCTGGAAACACCATATATTTT.

The chain couples TRBV5-5 to TRBJ1-1; unclear D gene. This CDR3 comprises 15 residues. Deletions cut 0 bases from V and 0 bases from J, with 9 bases between. Germline loops: CDR1 SGHKS, CDR2 YYEKEE (reference sequence). The CDR3 nucleotides read TGTGCCAGCAGCTTGGGAAGAGGAATGAACACTGAAGCTTTCTTT. Encoded protein: CASSLGRGMNTEAFF.

This clone was seen only once. The genes are TRBV5-1 and TRBJ1-1; D might be TRBD1 (6 bases). Deletions cut 0 bases from V and 0 bases from J, with 9 bases between. Germline-derived CDR1 and CDR2 are SGHRS and YFSETQ. This CDR3 is built from 15 residues. The CDR3 spells CASSLEDRLNTEAFF. The CDR3 DNA follows: TGCGCCAGCAGCTTGGAAGACAGGCTGAACACTGAAGCTTTCTTT.

The gene calls are TRBV5-6 and TRBJ1-1; D might be TRBD1 (5 bases). Trimming pared 7 bases from V and 7 bases from J, leaving 17 bases between. This CDR3 has 13 residues. CDR1 SGHDT and CDR2 YYEEEE come from the germline V gene. The CDR3, as DNA: TGTGCCAGCGGGGGGACGGCCGATCTTGAAGCTTTCTTT. Translating gives CASGGTADLEAFF.

CDR3 DNA: TGTGCCAGTAGGTCGGACAGGGCTTACTACAATGAGCAGTTCTTC. Its translation is CASRSDRAYYNEQFF. The chain is built from TRBV19 and TRBJ2-1; 8 nucleotides align to TRBD1. The CDR3 is 15 residues long. CDR1 is LNHDA, CDR2 SQIVND, per germline (reference sequence). V lost 6 bases and J lost 3; bases outside the gene matches: 7.

The chain has TRBV5-4 and TRBJ2-3; a possible D gene is TRBD2 (6 bases). Trimming cost V 4 bases and J 1 base, with 10 bases left between them. Germline CDR1 SGHNT, CDR2 YYREEE (reference sequence). This CDR3 has 14 residues. CDR3 bases: TGTGCCAGCAGCCGATCTAGCGGCACAGATACGCAGTATTTT. Protein product: CASSRSSGTDTQYF.

Turning to this clone: The same CDR3 is also encoded by other DNA sequences in this sample. CDR3 in amino acids: CSGGQGVNTEAFF. CDR3 DNA sequence: TGCAGCGGCGGACAGGGAGTTAACACTGAAGCTTTCTTT. The chain is built from TRBV29-1 and TRBJ1-1, with TRBD1 matching 8 bases. The CDR3 has 13 amino acids. Germline loops: CDR1 SQVTM, CDR2 ANQGSEA. The junction had 6 bases not matched to a gene; V was cut back by 7 bases and J by 2 bases.

The rearrangement uses TRBV6-6 and TRBJ1-1; D gene unclear. Looked up from germline, CDR1 is MNHNY and CDR2 is SVGAGI (reference sequence). V was pared by 0 bases and J by 1 base, with 6 bases between. This CDR3 has 14 residues. CDR3 sequence reads: CASSYSNGNTEAFF. DNA of the CDR3: TGTGCCAGCAGTTACTCGAACGGGAACACTGAAGCTTTCTTT.

This clone showed up just a few times. The genes are TRBV7-9 and TRBJ1-4, with D uncertain. CDR1 and CDR2 from the germline V gene are SEHNR and FQNEAQ (reference sequence). The V gene lost 1 base and the J gene lost 7 bases, with 4 bases spanning the gap. The CDR3 sequence is 12 residues long. In DNA, the CDR3 is TGTGCCAGCAGCTTAGGCAGTGAAAAACTGTTTTTT. It encodes CASSLGSEKLFF.

The chain recombines TRBV5-1 with TRBJ2-4; the match to TRBD1 covers 7 bases. The length of the CDR3 is 13 residues. The trim removed 0 bases at V and 8 bases at J, leaving 2 bases unmatched. Germline V lookup: CDR1 SGHRS, CDR2 YFSETQ. This chain's CDR3 is CASSLGDRDIQYF. The DNA for the CDR3 is TGCGCCAGCAGCTTGGGCGACAGGGACATTCAGTACTTC.

The gene calls are TRBV11-3 and TRBJ2-6, with TRBD1 matching 12 bases. Germline trimming cut 5 bases from V and 2 bases from J; bases unmatched to any gene: 4. CDR1 SGHNT and CDR2 YENEEA come from the germline V gene. The CDR3 is 17 residues long. The CDR3 spells CASSPGQGAPGANVLTF. The CDR3 nucleotides read TGTGCCAGCAGCCCGGGACAGGGGGCTCCTGGGGCCAACGTCCTGACTTTC.

The rearrangement joins TRBV7-4 to TRBJ1-2, with D perhaps matching TRBD1 (5 bases). V shed 7 bases and J shed 8 bases, with 20 bases lying between them. The CDR3 has 14 amino acids. Germline lookup yields CDR1 SGHVT and CDR2 SQSDAQ. CDR3 DNA sequence: TGTGCCAGCACCCTTCCGGAGGGGTATTTGGGCTACACCTTC. This gives the protein CASTLPEGYLGYTF.

V is TRBV5-1 and J is TRBJ2-7; 11 bases fit TRBD1. From germline, CDR1 is SGHRS and CDR2 YFSETQ. Germline trimming cut 0 bases from V and 6 bases from J; bases unmatched to any gene: 5. The length of the CDR3 is 15 residues. CDR3 in amino acids: CASSLAGTGGLEQYF. The CDR3 nucleotides read TGCGCCAGCAGCTTGGCGGGGACAGGGGGTCTCGAGCAGTACTTC.

The V call is TRBV18, the J call TRBJ1-3, with 7 bases fitting TRBD1. The germline V gene encodes CDR1 KGHSH and CDR2 LQKENI. V shed 5 bases and J 0 bases; nucleotides not matched to a gene: 4. There are 15 residues in the CDR3. CDR3 nucleotide sequence: TGTGCCAGCTCATCGGGGACAGACTCTGGAAACACCATATATTTT. Translated, it gives CASSSGTDSGNTIYF.